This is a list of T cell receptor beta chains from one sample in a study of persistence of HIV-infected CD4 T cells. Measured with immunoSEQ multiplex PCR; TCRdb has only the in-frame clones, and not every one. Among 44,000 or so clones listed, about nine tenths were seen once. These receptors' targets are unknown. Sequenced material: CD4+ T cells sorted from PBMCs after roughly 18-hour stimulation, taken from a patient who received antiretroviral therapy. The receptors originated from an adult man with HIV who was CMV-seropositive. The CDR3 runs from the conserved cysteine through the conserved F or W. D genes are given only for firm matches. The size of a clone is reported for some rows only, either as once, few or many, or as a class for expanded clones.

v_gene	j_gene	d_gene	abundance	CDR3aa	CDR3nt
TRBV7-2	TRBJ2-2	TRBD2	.	CASSTGTSDTGELFF	TGTGCCAGCAGCACCGGGACTAGCGACACCGGGGAGCTGTTTTTT
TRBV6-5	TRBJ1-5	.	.	CASSPGDSSLPQHF	TGTGCCAGCAGCCCGGGAGACAGTTCATTGCCCCAGCATTTT
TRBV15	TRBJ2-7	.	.	CATSRGGTVSYEQYF	TGTGCCACCAGCAGAGGCGGGACGGTCTCCTACGAGCAGTACTTC
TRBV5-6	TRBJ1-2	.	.	CASSGRGADYGYTF	TGTGCCAGCAGTGGTCGCGGTGCCGACTATGGCTACACCTTC
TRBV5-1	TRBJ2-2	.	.	CASSLVGQNTGELFF	TGCGCCAGCAGCCTGGTCGGTCAGAACACCGGGGAGCTGTTTTTT
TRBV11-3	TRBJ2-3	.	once	CASAGGTDTQYF	TGTGCCAGCGCAGGGGGCACAGATACGCAGTATTTT
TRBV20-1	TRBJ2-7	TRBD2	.	CSASEPSGGAFEQYF	TGCAGTGCTAGTGAACCGAGCGGGGGGGCATTTGAGCAGTACTTC
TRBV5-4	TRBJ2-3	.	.	CASSLGFPDTQYF	TGTGCCAGCAGCTTGGGATTCCCAGATACGCAGTATTTT
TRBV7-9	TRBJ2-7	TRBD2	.	CASSQLAGALSSYEQYF	TGTGCCAGCAGTCAACTAGCGGGGGCCCTGAGCTCCTACGAGCAGTACTTC
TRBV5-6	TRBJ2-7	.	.	CASSYDRSSYEQYF	TGTGCCAGCAGCTACGACAGGAGCTCCTACGAGCAGTACTTC
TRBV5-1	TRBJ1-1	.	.	CASSRQAENTEAFF	TGCGCCAGCAGTAGGCAAGCTGAGAACACTGAAGCTTTCTTT
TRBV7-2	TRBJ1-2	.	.	CASSRRVGSYGYTF	TGTGCCAGCAGCCGCCGGGTAGGGAGCTATGGCTACACCTTC
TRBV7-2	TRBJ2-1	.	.	CASSLRLASGLSSYNEQFF	TGTGCCAGCAGCTTAAGATTGGCAAGCGGATTAAGCTCCTACAATGAGCAGTTCTTC
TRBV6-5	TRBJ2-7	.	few	CASKEAGYYEQYF	TGTGCCAGCAAAGAGGCAGGATACTACGAGCAGTACTTC
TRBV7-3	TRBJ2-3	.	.	CASSLGLTTDTQYF	TGTGCCAGCAGCCTGGGACTGACGACAGATACGCAGTATTTT
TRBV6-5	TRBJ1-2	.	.	CASSYSRAEANYGYTF	TGTGCCAGCAGTTACTCGAGGGCGGAAGCTAACTATGGCTACACCTTC
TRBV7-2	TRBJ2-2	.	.	CASSLRKAGELFF	TGTGCCAGCAGCTTAAGGAAGGCCGGGGAGCTGTTTTTT
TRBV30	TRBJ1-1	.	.	CAWSRGFDTEAFF	TGTGCCTGGAGTAGGGGATTTGACACTGAAGCTTTCTTT
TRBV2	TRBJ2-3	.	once	CASSSGPYTQYF	TGTGCCAGCAGTTCGGGACCATATACGCAGTATTTT
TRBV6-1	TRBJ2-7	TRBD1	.	CASSEEKRTGVRYEQYF	TGTGCCAGCAGTGAAGAAAAGAGGACAGGGGTTAGGTACGAGCAGTACTTC
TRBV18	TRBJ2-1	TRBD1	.	CASSPQITGGDEQFF	TGTGCCAGCTCACCACAGATAACAGGGGGCGATGAGCAGTTCTTC
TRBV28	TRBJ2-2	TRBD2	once	CASSLPGGAVGELFF	TGTGCCAGCAGTTTACCGGGGGGGGCCGTCGGGGAGCTGTTTTTT
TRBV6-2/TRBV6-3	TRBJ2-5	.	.	CASSPTYTMKTQYF	TGTGCCAGCAGCCCAACATACACCATGAAGACCCAGTACTTC
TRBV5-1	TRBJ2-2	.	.	CASSFKNTGELFF	TGCGCCAGCAGCTTCAAGAACACCGGGGAGCTGTTTTTT
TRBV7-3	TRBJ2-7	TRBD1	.	CASSRGQGHEQYF	TGTGCCAGCAGCCGGGGACAGGGCCACGAGCAGTACTTC
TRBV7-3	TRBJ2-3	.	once	CASSSQGTGNTQYF	TGTGCCAGCAGCTCGCAGGGTACGGGAAATACGCAGTATTTT
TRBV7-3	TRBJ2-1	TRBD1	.	CATTSGTGAQAEQFF	TGTGCCACTACGTCGGGGACAGGCGCCCAGGCGGAGCAGTTCTTC
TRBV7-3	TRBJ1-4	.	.	CASSLTSGPGEKLFF	TGTGCCAGCAGCTTAACTTCGGGTCCCGGGGAAAAACTGTTTTTT
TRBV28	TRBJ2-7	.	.	CASTGHPYYEQYF	TGTGCCAGCACGGGACACCCATACTACGAGCAGTACTTC
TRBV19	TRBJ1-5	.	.	CASRPSGGNQPQHF	TGTGCCAGTAGACCTTCGGGGGGCAATCAGCCCCAGCATTTT
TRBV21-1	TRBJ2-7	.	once	CASSNGWGEQYF	TGTGCCAGCAGCAATGGGTGGGGCGAGCAGTACTTC
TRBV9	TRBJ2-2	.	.	CASDPGGGSITGELFF	TGTGCCAGCGACCCCGGAGGGGGGTCGATAACCGGGGAGCTGTTTTTT
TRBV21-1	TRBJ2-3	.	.	CASSKGGGGSDTQYF	TGTGCCAGCAGCAAAGGGGGGGGCGGGTCAGATACGCAGTATTTT
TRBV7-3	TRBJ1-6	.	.	CASSLGGSSYNSPLHF	TGTGCCAGCAGTTTGGGTGGGAGCTCCTATAATTCACCCCTCCACTTT
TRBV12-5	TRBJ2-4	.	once	CASGLYRSLAKNIQYF	TGTGCTAGTGGTTTGTACAGATCGCTAGCCAAAAACATTCAGTACTTC
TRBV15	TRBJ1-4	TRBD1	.	CATSRVQGPNEKLFF	TGTGCCACCAGCAGGGTACAGGGGCCTAATGAAAAACTGTTTTTT
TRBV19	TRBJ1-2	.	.	CASRSGSAAFGYTF	TGTGCCAGTAGATCGGGGTCGGCGGCTTTTGGCTACACCTTC
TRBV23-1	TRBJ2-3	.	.	CASSQSDSTDTQYF	TGCGCCAGCAGTCAATCGGACAGCACAGATACGCAGTATTTT
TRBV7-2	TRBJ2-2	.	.	CASSLFGGTNTGELFF	TGTGCCAGCAGCTTATTTGGGGGTACGAACACCGGGGAGCTGTTTTTT
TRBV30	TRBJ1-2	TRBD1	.	CAWSPDRGGYGYTF	TGTGCCTGGAGTCCGGACAGGGGCGGCTATGGCTACACCTTC
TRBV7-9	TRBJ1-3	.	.	CASSLESSLNSGNTIYF	TGTGCCAGCAGCTTAGAATCCAGTCTCAACTCTGGAAACACCATATATTTT